This T cell receptor beta chain comes out of a study of regulatory T cells in long-lasting Graves disease. General study results and limits: When disease was persistent, TRBV28, TRBJ1-2 and TRBJ2-5 were the favored segments. Peripheral blood was the sole material, not thyroid tissue. Few sampled subjects may have lowered accuracy.

Sequencing libraries for TCR beta were prepared with iRepertoire HTBI primers and Arm-PCR of CDR3 regions. TCRdb redid the calling of the multiplex PCR reads with MiXCR, one entry per CDR3 protein. The data show about 430,000 distinct CDR3 sequences, with 21% seen just once and roughly an eighth held by the top ten. This clonotype was detected once. The antigen is unknown. Time point here: persistent/refractory GD, antithyroid drugs over 5 years with positive TRAb. Extracted RNA from PBMCs served as the source of the TCR library. The germline V gene encodes CDR1 LGHNT and CDR2 FRNRAP. The CDR3 is 12 residues long. The V gene lost 0 bases and the J gene lost 9 bases, with 6 bases spanning the gap.

The chain employs TRBV12-5 and TRBJ2-1; D is ambiguous. Material: peripheral blood mononuclear cells (PBMCs), obtained when the disease was refractory, from a patient treated with antithyroid drugs. This TCR derives from a female donor with Graves disease. The CDR3 spells CASGLVWSEQFF. CDR3 coding DNA: TGTGCTAGTGGTTTGGTCTGGAGTGAGCAGTTCTTC.